This is a list of T cell receptor beta chains from one sample in a study of CD8+ T cells in alopecia areata. Assay: immunoSEQ multiplex PCR; the TCRdb copy retains only in-frame clones and omits some. The sample holds over 200,000 clones, around three fifths seen once. The source was CD4+ T cells sorted from blood, collected at week 4, from a patient treated with tofacitinib. The receptors originated from a human donor with alopecia areata. Each CDR3 is given without its conserved first and last residue. Size is stated for part of the rows, as once, few or many counts, or as a class when the clone is expanded.

V gene	clone size	J gene	CDR3 protein
TRBV5-3	NA	TRBJ2-5	ARRSQGLGETQY
TRBV7-2	NA	TRBJ2-1	ASSRYNEQF
TRBV5-1	NA	TRBJ2-4	ASRPTVLAKNIQY
TRBV2	NA	TRBJ2-5	ASSALTSAETQY
TRBV6-5	NA	TRBJ2-1	ASSYDGGAGEQF
TRBV6-5	NA	TRBJ2-7	ASSYSRDSPYEQY
TRBV5-6	NA	TRBJ2-3	ASKRGTGTDTQY
TRBV29-1	NA	TRBJ2-1	SGQLALNEQF
TRBV6-5	NA	TRBJ2-1	ASSYWRGYNEQF
TRBV6-5	NA	TRBJ1-2	ASRVSGGGGYT
TRBV6-1	NA	TRBJ2-2	ASSEPLGRGWTGELF
TRBV5-1	NA	TRBJ1-2	ASSLARGGYT
TRBV6-5	NA	TRBJ1-5	ASSYSRDQPQH
TRBV2	NA	TRBJ2-7	ASIKVKGSDEQY
TRBV25-1	NA	TRBJ1-6	ASSESYSPLH
TRBV4-2	NA	TRBJ1-1	ASSQVAANTEAF
TRBV2	NA	TRBJ2-3	ASSRQGLRTDTQY
TRBV15	few	TRBJ2-1	ATSRGEDTSYNEQF
TRBV7-9	NA	TRBJ1-5	ASSLVVGQPQH
TRBV5-4	NA	TRBJ2-7	ASSLTSGGAGEQY
TRBV27	NA	TRBJ2-3	ASSRRTGSTDTQY
TRBV2	once	TRBJ1-3	ASSDGGGPGNTIY
TRBV2	NA	TRBJ2-1	ASSGGVSYNEQF
TRBV7-2	NA	TRBJ1-2	ASSLAGNYGYT
TRBV5-1	once	TRBJ2-1	ASAHQGADNEQF
TRBV4-2	NA	TRBJ2-5	ASSQDGLAETQY
TRBV2	NA	TRBJ2-5	ASSEVREETQY
TRBV7-9	NA	TRBJ2-7	ASSEPGRISYEQY
TRBV7-2	NA	TRBJ2-7	ASRRRTAYEQY